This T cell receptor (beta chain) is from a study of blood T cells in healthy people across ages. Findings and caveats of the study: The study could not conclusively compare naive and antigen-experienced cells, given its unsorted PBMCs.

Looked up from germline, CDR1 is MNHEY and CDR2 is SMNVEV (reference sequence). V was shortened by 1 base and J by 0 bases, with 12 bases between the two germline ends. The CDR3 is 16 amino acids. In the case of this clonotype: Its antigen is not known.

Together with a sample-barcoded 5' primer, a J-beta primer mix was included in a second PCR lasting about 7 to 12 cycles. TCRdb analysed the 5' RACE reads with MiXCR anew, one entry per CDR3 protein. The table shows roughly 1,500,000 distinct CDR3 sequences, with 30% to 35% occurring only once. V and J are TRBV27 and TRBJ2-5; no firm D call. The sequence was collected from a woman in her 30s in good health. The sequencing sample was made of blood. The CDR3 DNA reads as TGTGCCAGCAGTTTATTTGGCCACAAGTACCAAGAGACCCAGTACTTC. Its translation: CASSLFGHKYQETQYF.